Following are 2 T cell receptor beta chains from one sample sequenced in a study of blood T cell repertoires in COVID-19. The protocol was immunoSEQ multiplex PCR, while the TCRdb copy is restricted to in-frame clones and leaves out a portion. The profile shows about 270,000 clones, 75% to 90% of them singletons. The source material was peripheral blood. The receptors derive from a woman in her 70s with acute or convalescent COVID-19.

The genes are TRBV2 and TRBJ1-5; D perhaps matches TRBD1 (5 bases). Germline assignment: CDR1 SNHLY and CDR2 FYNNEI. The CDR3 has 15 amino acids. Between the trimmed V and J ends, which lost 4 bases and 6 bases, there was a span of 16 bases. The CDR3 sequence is CASSGTGGGRQPQHF. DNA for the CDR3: TGTGCCAGCAGTGGGACTGGGGGAGGTCGTCAGCCCCAGCATTTT. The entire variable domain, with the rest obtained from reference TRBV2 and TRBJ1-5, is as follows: EPEVTQTPSHQVTQMGQEVILRCVPISNHLYFYWYRQILGQKVEFLVSFYNNEISEKSEIFDDQFSVERPDGSNFTLKIRSTKLEDSAMYFCASSGTGGGRQPQHFGDGTRLSIL.

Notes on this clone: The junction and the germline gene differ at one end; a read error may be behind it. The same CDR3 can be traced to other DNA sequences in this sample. CDR3 sequence (DNA): TGTGCCAGCTCCCCACAGGGGGCCTACGAGCAGTACTTC. Protein: CASSPQGAYEQYF. The J gene is TRBJ2-7, the V gene TRBV18; 8 nucleotides line up with TRBD1. CDR1 and CDR2 (germline): KGHSH, LQKENI. This CDR3 spans 13 amino acids.